This T cell receptor beta chain appears in the sequencing data of a study of response to subunit inactivated influenza vaccine. This CDR3 is 15 amino acids long. V was pared by 4 bases and J by 5 bases, with 11 bases of the junction left unmatched. Germline V gene data show CDR1 as SGHTA and CDR2 as FQGNSA. TCRdb recomputed calls from the RT-PCR reads with MiXCR, one row per CDR3 protein. Among around 200,000 distinct CDR3 sequences listed, about 9% were seen once. This receptor was taken from a man in his forties or fifties who received an inactivated influenza vaccine. The rearrangement joins TRBV7-2 to TRBJ2-7; 7 bases agree with TRBD1. The source was non-naive T cells sorted from PBMCs, collected on the day of vaccination. DNA of the CDR3: TGTGCCAGCAGCTCCCAGCGGCAGGGGGTTAACGAGCAGTACTTC. Protein sequence: CASSSQRQGVNEQYF.